This T cell receptor beta chain derives from a study of long-term antiretroviral therapy in people with HIV. Study-level findings and limits: Blood in the study was drawn between about 2004 and 2017, possibly under older ART regimens, which may be less effective than current ones. Repertoires looked antigen-experienced, with only a slight naive shift after ART.

This was the immunoSEQ v3.0 assay at survey level. Researchers set sequencing to target 40,000-50,000 T-cell genomes per sample. Method: immunoSEQ multiplex PCR; TCRdb's copy keeps in-frame clones and lacks some. Seen here are about 28,000 clones, approximately 90% observed once, and the top ten hold under 5.5%. With respect to this clone: Antigen unknown.

Per the germline V gene, CDR1 is SGHRS and CDR2 is YFSETQ. This CDR3 has 18 residues. Unmatched junction bases numbered 14, after V lost 6 bases and J lost 3 bases. The sequences come from unsorted PBMCs, collected 3.1 years after starting antiretroviral therapy. The receptor was isolated from a man in his late teens or twenties with HIV. The V call is TRBV5-1, the J call TRBJ2-7, with 14 positions matching TRBD2. The CDR3 protein is CASTKTSGRAQTFYEQYF. In nucleotides, the CDR3 is TGCGCCAGCACAAAGACTAGCGGGAGGGCCCAAACTTTCTACGAGCAGTACTTC.